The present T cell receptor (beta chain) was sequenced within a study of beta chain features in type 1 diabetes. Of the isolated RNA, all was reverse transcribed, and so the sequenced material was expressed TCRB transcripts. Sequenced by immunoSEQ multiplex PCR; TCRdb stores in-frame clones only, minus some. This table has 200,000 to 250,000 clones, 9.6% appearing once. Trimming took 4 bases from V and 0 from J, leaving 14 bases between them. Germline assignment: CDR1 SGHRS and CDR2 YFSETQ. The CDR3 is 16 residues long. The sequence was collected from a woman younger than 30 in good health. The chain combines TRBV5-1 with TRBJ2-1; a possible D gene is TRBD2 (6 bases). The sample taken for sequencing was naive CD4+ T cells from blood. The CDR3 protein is CASSPGLLPSYNEQFF. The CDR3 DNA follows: TGCGCCAGCAGCCCGGGACTCTTGCCCTCCTACAATGAGCAGTTCTTC.